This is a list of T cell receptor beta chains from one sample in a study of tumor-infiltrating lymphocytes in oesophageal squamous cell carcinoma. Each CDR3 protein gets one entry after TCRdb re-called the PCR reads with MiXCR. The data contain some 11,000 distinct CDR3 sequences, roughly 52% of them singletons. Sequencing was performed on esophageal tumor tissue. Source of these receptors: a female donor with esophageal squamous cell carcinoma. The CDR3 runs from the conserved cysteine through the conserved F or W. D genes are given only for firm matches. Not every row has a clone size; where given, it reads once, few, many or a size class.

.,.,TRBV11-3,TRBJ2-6,.,CASSMQEPKLWLHLRF
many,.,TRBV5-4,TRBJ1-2,TGTGCCAGCAGCTCCGGGGGCTATGGCTACACCTTC,CASSSGGYGYTF
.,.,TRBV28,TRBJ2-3,TGTGCCAGCAGCACTCCGGCGGCCCGGAGAGACACAGATACGCAGTATTTT,CASSTPAARRDTDTQYF
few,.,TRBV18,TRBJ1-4,TGTGCCAGCTCACTAACCGTGGCTGAAAAACTGTTTTTT,CASSLTVAEKLFF
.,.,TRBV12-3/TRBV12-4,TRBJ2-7,TGTGCCAGCAGTCCCGGCTCCTACGAGCAGTACTTC,CASSPGSYEQYF
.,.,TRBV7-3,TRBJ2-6,TGTGCCAGCAGCTTAGATCACTCTGGGGCCAACGTCCTGACTTTC,CASSLDHSGANVLTF
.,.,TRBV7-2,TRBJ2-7,TGTGCCAGCAGCTTAGATCCCGAGGGTTCACCCCTCCACTTC,CASSLDPEGSPLHF
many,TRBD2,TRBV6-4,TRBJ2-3,TGTGCCAGCAGCCCGAGCGGGGGGGGCACAGATACGCAGTATTTT,CASSPSGGGTDTQYF
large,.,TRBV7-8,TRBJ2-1,TGTGCCAGCAGCTCCTCGTGGACAGGCGGGGATGAGCAGTTCTTC,CASSSSWTGGDEQFF
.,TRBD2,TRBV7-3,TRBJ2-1,TGTGCCAGCAGCCCGCCGGGAGGAGGAGGCAACAATGAGCAGTTCTTC,CASSPPGGGGNNEQFF
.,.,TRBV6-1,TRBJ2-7,TGTGCCAGCAGTTCCCTCTGGCAGGCCCGCTCCTACGAGCAGTACTTC,CASSSLWQARSYEQYF
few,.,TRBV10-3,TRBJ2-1,TGTGCCATCAGTGAAGGTGTCCAGAAGCAGTTCTTC,CAISEGVQKQFF
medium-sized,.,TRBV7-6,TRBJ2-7,TGTGCCAGCAGCACAGAACCCGGGACTTCGGGCGAGCAGTACTTC,CASSTEPGTSGEQYF
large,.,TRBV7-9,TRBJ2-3,TGTGCCAGCAGCTCACCTGGACTAAGCACAGATACGCAGTATTTT,CASSSPGLSTDTQYF
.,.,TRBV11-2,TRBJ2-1,TGTGCCAGCAGCTTACTCGGGAGAGGTGTAGGTGAGCAGTTCTTC,CASSLLGRGVGEQFF